A single sample gave rise to the 30 T cell receptor beta chains below, sequenced in a study of T cell responses to AZD1222 COVID-19 vaccine. Repertoires were generated with immunoSEQ multiplex PCR, while TCRdb's copy carries only in-frame clones and drops some. The repertoire holds approximately 150,000 clones, with roughly 88% as singletons. Sequencing was performed on peripheral blood, taken on day 0 of AZD1222 vaccination. These receptors came from an adult in good health.

The chain employs TRBV9 and TRBJ2-5; TRBD2 is a possible D gene (6 bases). Per the germline V gene, CDR1 is SGDLS and CDR2 is YYNGEE. V was cut by 1 base and J by 0 bases, with 13 bases left in between. There are 16 residues in the CDR3. As DNA, the CDR3 is TGTGCCAGCAGCGTAAGGGCGGGGCAGGACCAAGAGACCCAGTACTTC. Residues: CASSVRAGQDQETQYF.

The chain uses TRBV14 and TRBJ2-7; the match to TRBD2 covers 10 bases. Germline CDR1 is SGHDN and CDR2 is FVKESK. V trimming: 1 base; J trimming: 4 bases; junction bases outside the gene matches: 4. CDR3 length: 15 amino acids. The CDR3 nucleotides read TGTGCCAGCAGCCAAGGGACTAGCGGCCTATACGAGCAGTACTTC. Translation: CASSQGTSGLYEQYF.

V and J are TRBV29-1 and TRBJ1-1, with a possible D match to TRBD1 (6 bases). CDR3 size: 13 residues. Deletions cut 7 bases from V and 1 base from J, with 13 bases between. Germline loops: CDR1 SQVTM, CDR2 ANQGSEA. The CDR3, as DNA: TGCAGCGCCCAAAAGGGGGGGAACACTGAAGCTTTCTTT. It translates to CSAQKGGNTEAFF.

This rearrangement joins TRBV7-9 to TRBJ2-1; tentatively, D is TRBD1 or TRBD2 (5 bases each). V lost 4 bases, J lost 9 bases, and 10 bases lay in between. Germline V gene data show CDR1 as SEHNR and CDR2 as FQNEAQ (reference sequence). The CDR3 runs to 12 residues. In DNA form, the CDR3 reads TGTGCCAGCAGCTACGGGACCCTTGAGCAGTTCTTC. Its translation: CASSYGTLEQFF.

The chain joins TRBV3-1 (or the pseudogene TRBV3-2) to TRBJ1-4; D not resolved. CDR1 is LGHDT and CDR2 is YNNKEL in the germline V gene (reference sequence). Trimming stripped 5 bases from V and 8 bases from J, with 12 bases between. The CDR3 spans 13 residues. The DNA of the CDR3 is TGTGCCAGCAGCTTCCGGGTGAGCGAAAAACTGTTTTTT. It encodes CASSFRVSEKLFF.

The chain uses TRBV20-1 and TRBJ2-1; D unclear. The germline CDR1 and CDR2 sequences are DFQATT and SNEGSKA (reference sequence). This CDR3 region has 11 residues. Trimming removed 4 bases from V and 9 bases from J, with 10 bases in between. This CDR3 reads CSAIVTGEQFF. CDR3 nucleotides: TGCAGTGCTATAGTGACGGGTGAGCAGTTCTTC.

The CDR3 coding sequence is TGTGCCAGTAGTATAGAACCACGACTAGCGGGGTCCGAGCAGTACTTC. Amino acid sequence: CASSIEPRLAGSEQYF. V and J are TRBV19 and TRBJ2-7, with 11 bases aligning to TRBD2. V lost 0 bases to trimming and J lost 6 bases; unmatched junction nucleotides: 7. Germline CDR1 is LNHDA and CDR2 is SQIVND (reference sequence). The CDR3 is made up of 16 amino acids.

CDR3 region: CASSQSAGANSPLHF. For the CDR3, the DNA is TGTGCCAGCAGCCAATCGGCGGGGGCGAATTCACCCCTCCACTTT. The genes are TRBV16 and TRBJ1-6; a possible D gene is TRBD1 (6 bases). V gave up 0 bases and J gave up 7 bases, with 10 bases separating them. Germline V gene sequence: CDR1 KGHSY, CDR2 FQNENV. The CDR3 extends over 15 amino acids.

This chain connects TRBV28 to TRBJ1-2, with D perhaps TRBD1 (6 bases). Trimming cost V 1 base and J 8 bases, with 20 bases left between them. The CDR3 is made up of 16 amino acids. The V gene's germline CDR1 is MDHEN and CDR2 SYDVKM. CDR3 sequence (DNA): TGTGCCAGCAGTTTATTCGCTGGGGGGGCGCGGGAAGGCTACACCTTC. Translating it yields CASSLFAGGAREGYTF.

V is TRBV4-3 and J is TRBJ2-2; D is undetermined. V lost 1 base, J lost 3 bases, and 9 bases lay in between. The germline V gene has CDR1 LGHNA and CDR2 YSLEER. This CDR3 comprises 15 residues. The CDR3 is CASSQVVGYTGELFF. CDR3 nucleotide sequence: TGCGCCAGCAGCCAAGTGGTGGGGTACACCGGGGAGCTGTTTTTT.

The gene calls are TRBV5-3 and TRBJ2-7; 10 positions agree with TRBD1. TRBV5-3 is marked as an open reading frame, function uncertain. V lost 2 bases and J lost 3; bases outside the gene matches: 5. The length of the CDR3 is 15 residues. The CDR3 loop reads CARSFSGTGDYEQYF. In DNA, the CDR3 is TGTGCCAGAAGCTTCTCCGGGACAGGGGACTACGAGCAGTACTTC.

As DNA, the CDR3 is TGTGCCAGCCCCCGGGGGAGCCGAAACTACAATGAGCAGTTCTTC. Its protein product is CASPRGSRNYNEQFF. This chain links TRBV28 with TRBJ2-1, with a possible D match to TRBD2 (6 bases). There are 15 residues in the CDR3. The V gene lost 8 bases and the J gene lost 3 bases, with 17 bases spanning the gap. Germline V lookup: CDR1 MDHEN, CDR2 SYDVKM. The whole variable domain, filled in from reference TRBV28 and TRBJ2-1, reads DVKVTQSSRYLVKRTGEKVFLECVQDMDHENMFWYRQDPGLGLRLIYFSYDVKMKEKGDIPEGYSVSREKKERFSLILESASTNQTSMYLCASPRGSRNYNEQFFGPGTRLTVL.

The rearrangement joins TRBV28 to TRBJ1-2; D is undetermined. V was cut by 3 bases and J by 7 bases, with 9 bases left in between. In germline, CDR1 is MDHEN, CDR2 SYDVKM. The CDR3 is 12 residues long. This CDR3 reads CASSLISRGYTF. In DNA form, the CDR3 reads TGTGCCAGCAGTTTGATAAGTCGTGGCTACACCTTC.

CDR3 protein: CASSLYQGASGYTF. DNA of the CDR3: TGTGCCAGCAGCTTATACCAGGGGGCGAGCGGCTACACCTTC. The chain links TRBV7-2 to TRBJ1-2; 8 positions match TRBD1. CDR3 length equals 14 residues. J lost 8 bases, V lost 2 bases, and 7 bases had no gene match. The germline V gene has CDR1 SGHTA and CDR2 FQGNSA.

This chain connects TRBV5-4 to TRBJ2-1; 8 nucleotides align to TRBD2. Trimming at V came to 4 bases and at J to 7 bases, leaving 10 bases not matched to a gene. CDR3 length: 15 residues. Germline V gene lookup returns CDR1 SGHNT and CDR2 YYREEE (reference sequence). The CDR3 loop is CASSTTGSGSNEQFF. The CDR3 DNA follows: TGTGCCAGCAGCACCACGGGGAGCGGGAGTAATGAGCAGTTCTTC. Full variable domain (remainder filled in from reference TRBV5-4 and TRBJ2-1): ETGVTQSPTHLIKTRGQQVTLRCSSQSGHNTVSWYQQALGQGPQFIFQYYREEENGRGNFPPRFSGLQFPNYSSELNVNALELDDSALYLCASSTTGSGSNEQFFGPGTRLTVL.

The V call is TRBV7-9, the J call TRBJ2-6, with D perhaps TRBD2 (5 bases). The CDR3 runs to 15 residues. The V gene lost 3 bases and the J gene lost 0 bases, with 6 bases spanning the gap. Germline V CDR1 and CDR2: SEHNR, FQNEAQ (reference sequence). The CDR3 sequence is CASSFGGSGANVLTF. The CDR3 DNA is TGTGCCAGCAGCTTCGGAGGCTCTGGGGCCAACGTCCTGACTTTC.

This clone was picked up one time. V is TRBV7-8 and J is TRBJ1-4; D is undetermined. V lost 5 bases, J lost 7 bases, and 8 bases lay in between. The CDR3 has 12 residues. In germline, CDR1 is SGHVS, CDR2 FQNEAQ. The CDR3 nucleotides read TGTGCCAGCAGCACCCGGGGTGAAAAACTGTTTTTT. It codes for CASSTRGEKLFF. Full variable domain (missing parts from reference TRBV7-8 and TRBJ1-4): GAGVSQSPRYKVAKRGQDVALRCDPISGHVSLFWYQQALGQGPEFLTYFQNEAQLDKSGLPSDRFFAERPEGSVSTLKIQRTQQEDSAVYLCASSTRGEKLFFGSGTQLSVL.

The V and J genes are TRBV13 and TRBJ2-7; D ambiguous. The CDR3 is made up of 13 amino acids. Germline V CDR1 and CDR2: PRHDT, FYEKMQ (reference sequence). V shed 5 bases and J shed 0 bases, with 8 bases lying between them. The CDR3: CASSLGPSYEQYF. The CDR3 DNA reads as TGTGCCAGCAGCCTCGGACCCTCCTACGAGCAGTACTTC.

The rearrangement links TRBV30 to TRBJ2-2; D uncertain. The CDR3 runs to 14 residues. The V and J ends lost 3 bases and 1 base respectively, with 9 bases between them. Germline assignment: CDR1 GTSNPN and CDR2 SVGIG (reference sequence). CDR3 in amino acids: CAWRHKGNTGELFF. The CDR3, as DNA: TGTGCCTGGAGGCACAAGGGGAACACCGGGGAGCTGTTTTTT. Looking up the rest from reference TRBV30 and TRBJ2-2 gives the full variable domain: SQTIHQWPATLVQPVGSPLSLECTVEGTSNPNLYWYRQAAGRGLQLLFYSVGIGQISSEVPQNLSASRPQDRQFILSSKKLLLSDSGFYLCAWRHKGNTGELFFGEGSRLTVL.

This chain joins TRBV7-9 and TRBJ1-2; D is undetermined. Trimming removed 6 bases at V and 8 bases at J, with 13 bases between. This CDR3 has 12 amino acids. Germline V gene sequence: CDR1 SEHNR, CDR2 FQNEAQ (reference sequence). This CDR3 reads CASRNGPGGYTF. The CDR3 bases are TGTGCCAGCAGAAACGGGCCCGGAGGCTACACCTTC.

The chain recombines TRBV28 with TRBJ1-1, with 9 positions matching TRBD1. This CDR3 region has 14 residues. Germline lookup yields CDR1 MDHEN and CDR2 SYDVKM. The V and J ends lost 4 bases and 1 base, in that order; junction bases with no gene match: 1. The CDR3: CASSSTGGNTEAFF. Here the CDR3 DNA reads TGTGCCAGCAGTTCGACAGGGGGGAACACTGAAGCTTTCTTT.

The rearrangement links TRBV7-9 to TRBJ1-2; D ambiguous. Trimming stripped 7 bases from V and 4 bases from J, with 13 bases between. The CDR3 covers 13 residues. The germline gives CDR1 SEHNR, CDR2 FQNEAQ (reference sequence). The CDR3 nucleotides are TGTGCCAGCATCTCCGAGGGCACCTATGGCTACACCTTC. Translation: CASISEGTYGYTF.

The chain couples TRBV15 to TRBJ1-2; D remains unclear. The V gene lost 0 bases and the J gene lost 5 bases, with 10 bases spanning the gap. The CDR3 has 14 residues. Germline lookup yields CDR1 LNHNV and CDR2 YYDKDF (reference sequence). The CDR3 DNA reads as TGTGCCACCAGCAGAGATTTGGCGGTTTATGGCTACACCTTC. This translates into CATSRDLAVYGYTF.

The chain recombines TRBV13 with TRBJ1-1; TRBD1 might be the D (5 bases). Trimming shortened V by 1 base and J by 4 bases, and 13 bases separated the two germline ends. Germline CDR1 is PRHDT and CDR2 is FYEKMQ (reference sequence). This CDR3 region has 15 residues. The CDR3 loop is CASSLDGPGGTEAFF. CDR3 nucleotides: TGTGCCAGCAGCTTAGATGGGCCCGGGGGCACTGAAGCTTTCTTT.

The gene calls are TRBV24-1 and TRBJ2-1; 8 bases fit TRBD1. Trimming removed 5 bases from V and 5 bases from J; junction bases left unmatched: 7. This CDR3 region has 15 residues. CDR1 is KGHDR and CDR2 is SFDVKD in the germline V gene. This chain's CDR3 is CATSAARGRDNEQFF. For the CDR3, the DNA is TGTGCCACCAGTGCGGCCAGGGGGCGCGACAATGAGCAGTTCTTC.

The chain links TRBV28 to TRBJ1-5, with TRBD1 as a possible D gene (6 bases). Germline-derived CDR1 and CDR2 are MDHEN and SYDVKM. The CDR3 loop spans 15 amino acids. V shed 5 bases and J shed 1 base, with 12 bases lying between them. CDR3 coding DNA: TGTGCCAGCAGTGGGGCTCAGGGGAGCAATCAGCCCCAGCATTTT. It translates to CASSGAQGSNQPQHF.

The chain carries TRBV28 and TRBJ1-2, with a tentative D call TRBD1 (5 bases). V was pared by 3 bases and J by 4 bases, with 9 bases between. From germline, CDR1 is MDHEN and CDR2 SYDVKM. The CDR3 covers 13 residues. The CDR3 coding sequence is TGTGCCAGCAGTTTCCCGGGGACCTATGGCTACACCTTC. Translating it yields CASSFPGTYGYTF.

This chain links TRBV15 with TRBJ1-1; D is perhaps TRBD1 (5 bases). The germline gives CDR1 LNHNV, CDR2 YYDKDF (reference sequence). V shed 3 bases and J shed 1 base, with 9 bases lying between them. The CDR3 totals 14 residues. The CDR3 DNA is TGTGCCACCAGCAGCGGGGGAACGAACACTGAAGCTTTCTTT. It yields the protein CATSSGGTNTEAFF. The full variable domain, its missing parts supplied by reference TRBV15 and TRBJ1-1, is DAMVIQNPRYQVTQFGKPVTLSCSQTLNHNVMYWYQQKSSQAPKLLFHYYDKDFNNEADTPDNFQSRRPNTSFCFLDIRSPGLGDTAMYLCATSSGGTNTEAFFGQGTRLTVV.

This clone was seen only once. The rearrangement joins TRBV7-2 to TRBJ2-7, with TRBD2 matching over 10 bases. The germline V gene encodes CDR1 SGHTA and CDR2 FQGNSA. This CDR3 comprises 18 residues. Trimming removed 5 bases from V and 0 bases from J; junction bases left unmatched: 13. The CDR3 protein is CASSQTKLAGGHSYEQYF. Here the CDR3 DNA reads TGTGCCAGCAGCCAGACGAAGTTAGCGGGAGGCCACTCCTACGAGCAGTACTTC.

This chain links TRBV28 with TRBJ2-1; 11 bases line up with TRBD1. V was pared by 2 bases and J by 6 bases, with 3 bases of the junction left unmatched. This CDR3 is built from 15 residues. Germline V gene sequence: CDR1 MDHEN, CDR2 SYDVKM. Here the CDR3 DNA reads TGTGCCAGCAGTTTACCCGGGACAGGGGGCAATGAGCAGTTCTTC. Encoded protein: CASSLPGTGGNEQFF.